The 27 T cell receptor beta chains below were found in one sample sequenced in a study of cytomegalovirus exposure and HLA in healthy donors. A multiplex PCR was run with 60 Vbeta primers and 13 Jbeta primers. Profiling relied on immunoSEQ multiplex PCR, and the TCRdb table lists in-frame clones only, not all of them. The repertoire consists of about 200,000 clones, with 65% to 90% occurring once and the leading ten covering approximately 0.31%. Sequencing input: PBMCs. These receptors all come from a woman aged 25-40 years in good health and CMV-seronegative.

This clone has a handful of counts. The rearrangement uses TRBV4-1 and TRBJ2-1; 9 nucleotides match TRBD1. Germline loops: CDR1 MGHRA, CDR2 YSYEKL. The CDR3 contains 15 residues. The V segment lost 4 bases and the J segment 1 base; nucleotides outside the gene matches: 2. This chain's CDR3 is CASSRGQGSYNEQFF. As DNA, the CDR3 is TGCGCCAGCAGCCGGGGACAGGGTTCCTACAATGAGCAGTTCTTC.

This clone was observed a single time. Here the CDR3 DNA reads TGTGCCAGCAGTTACACCTCCGGGACAGGCGGAAACACCATATATTTT. This translates into CASSYTSGTGGNTIYF. V usage is TRBV6-5 and J usage is TRBJ1-3, with 8 bases aligning to TRBD1. Germline values: CDR1 MNHEY, CDR2 SVGAGI. This CDR3 region has 16 residues. V gave up 2 bases and J gave up 4 bases; unmatched junction bases: 7.

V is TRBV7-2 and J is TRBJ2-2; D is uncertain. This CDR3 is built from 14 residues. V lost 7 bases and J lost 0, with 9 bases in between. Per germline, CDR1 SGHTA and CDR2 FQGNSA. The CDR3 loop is CASTTVANTGELFF. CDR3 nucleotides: TGTGCCAGCACCACAGTGGCGAACACCGGGGAGCTGTTTTTT.

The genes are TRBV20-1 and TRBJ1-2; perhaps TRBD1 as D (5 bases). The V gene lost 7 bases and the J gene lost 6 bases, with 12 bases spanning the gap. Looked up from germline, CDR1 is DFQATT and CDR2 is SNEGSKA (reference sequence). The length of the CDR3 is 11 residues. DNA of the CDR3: TGCAGTGTTTTAGGGGATAATGGCTACACCTTC. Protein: CSVLGDNGYTF.

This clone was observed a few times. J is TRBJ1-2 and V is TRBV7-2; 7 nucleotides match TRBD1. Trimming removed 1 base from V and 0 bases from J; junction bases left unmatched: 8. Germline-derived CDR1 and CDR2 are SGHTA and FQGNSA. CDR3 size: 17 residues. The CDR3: CASSLEEGTAPNYGYTF. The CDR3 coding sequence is TGTGCCAGCAGCTTAGAGGAAGGGACAGCACCTAACTATGGCTACACCTTC.

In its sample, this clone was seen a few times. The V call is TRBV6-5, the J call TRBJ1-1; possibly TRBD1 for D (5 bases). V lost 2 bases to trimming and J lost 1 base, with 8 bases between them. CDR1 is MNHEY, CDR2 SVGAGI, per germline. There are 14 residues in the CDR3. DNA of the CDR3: TGTGCCAGCAGTTACGGGGCGTCGAACACTGAAGCTTTCTTT. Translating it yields CASSYGASNTEAFF.

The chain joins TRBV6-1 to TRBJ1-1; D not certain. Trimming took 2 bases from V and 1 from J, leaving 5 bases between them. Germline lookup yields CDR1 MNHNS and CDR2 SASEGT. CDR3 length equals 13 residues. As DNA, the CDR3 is TGTGCCAGCAGTGAACACAGGAACACTGAAGCTTTCTTT. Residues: CASSEHRNTEAFF.

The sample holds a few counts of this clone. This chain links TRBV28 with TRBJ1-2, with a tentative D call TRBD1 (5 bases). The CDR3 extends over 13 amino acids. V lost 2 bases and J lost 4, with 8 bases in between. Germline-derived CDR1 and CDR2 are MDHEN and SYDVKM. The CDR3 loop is CASSLRRGYGYTF. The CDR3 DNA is TGTGCCAGCAGTTTAAGGAGGGGCTATGGCTACACCTTC.

DNA of the CDR3: TGTGCCAGTAGTAAGGGACTAGCTTTCGAGCAGTACTTC. The encoded protein is CASSKGLAFEQYF. V usage is TRBV19 and J usage is TRBJ2-7; 9 positions agree with TRBD2. Germline V lookup: CDR1 LNHDA, CDR2 SQIVND (reference sequence). The ends lost 4 bases at V and 6 bases at J; junction bases unmatched: 4. The CDR3 has 13 residues.

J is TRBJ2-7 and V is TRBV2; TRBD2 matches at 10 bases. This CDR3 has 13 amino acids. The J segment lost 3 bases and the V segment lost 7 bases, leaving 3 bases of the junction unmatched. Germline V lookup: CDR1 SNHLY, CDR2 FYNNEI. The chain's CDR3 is CASKVAGGYEQYF. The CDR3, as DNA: TGTGCCAGCAAGGTAGCGGGAGGCTACGAGCAGTACTTC.

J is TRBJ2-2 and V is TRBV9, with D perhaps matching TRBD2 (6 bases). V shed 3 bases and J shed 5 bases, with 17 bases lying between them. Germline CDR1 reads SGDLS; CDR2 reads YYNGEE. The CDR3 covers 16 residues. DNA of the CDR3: TGTGCCAGCAGCGCGTCCCGGGACTCCAGGACCGGGGAGCTGTTTTTT. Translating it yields CASSASRDSRTGELFF.

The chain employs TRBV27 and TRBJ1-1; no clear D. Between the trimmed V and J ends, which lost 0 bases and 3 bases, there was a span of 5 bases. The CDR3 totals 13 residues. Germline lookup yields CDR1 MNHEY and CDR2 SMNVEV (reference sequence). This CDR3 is CASSLSQYTEAFF. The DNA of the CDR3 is TGTGCCAGCAGTTTATCACAGTACACTGAAGCTTTCTTT.

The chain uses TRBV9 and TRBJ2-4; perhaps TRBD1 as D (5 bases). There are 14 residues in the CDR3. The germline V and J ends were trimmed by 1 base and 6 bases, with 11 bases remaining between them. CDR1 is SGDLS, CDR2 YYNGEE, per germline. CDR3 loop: CASSVSGHANIQYF. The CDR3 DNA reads TGTGCCAGCAGCGTATCAGGGCACGCAAACATTCAGTACTTC.

CDR3 region: CASSLLAPRPETQYF. The CDR3 DNA sequence: TGCGCCAGCAGCTTGTTGGCACCTAGGCCAGAGACCCAGTACTTC. The rearrangement joins TRBV5-1 to TRBJ2-5, with D hard to call. CDR1 and CDR2 (germline): SGHRS, YFSETQ. The CDR3 has 15 residues. The ends were cut back, 1 base at V and 4 bases at J, with 14 bases in the middle.

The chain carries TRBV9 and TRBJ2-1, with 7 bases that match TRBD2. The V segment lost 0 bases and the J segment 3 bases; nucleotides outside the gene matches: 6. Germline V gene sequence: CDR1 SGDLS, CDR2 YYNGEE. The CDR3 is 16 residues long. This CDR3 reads CASSVGARTSYNEQFF. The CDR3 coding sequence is TGTGCCAGCAGCGTAGGGGCTCGGACTAGCTACAATGAGCAGTTCTTC.

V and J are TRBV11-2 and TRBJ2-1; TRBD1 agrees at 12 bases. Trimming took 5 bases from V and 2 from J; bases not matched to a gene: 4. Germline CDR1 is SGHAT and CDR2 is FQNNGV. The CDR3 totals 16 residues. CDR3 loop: CASSPGTGGAYNEQFF. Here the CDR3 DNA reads TGTGCCAGCAGCCCTGGGACAGGGGGCGCCTACAATGAGCAGTTCTTC.

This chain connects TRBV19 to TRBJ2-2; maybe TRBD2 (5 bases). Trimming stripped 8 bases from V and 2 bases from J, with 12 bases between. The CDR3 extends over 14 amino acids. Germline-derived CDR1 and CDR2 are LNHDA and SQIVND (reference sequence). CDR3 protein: CASRAGSNTGELFF. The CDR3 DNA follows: TGTGCCAGTCGCGCGGGTTCAAACACCGGGGAGCTGTTTTTT. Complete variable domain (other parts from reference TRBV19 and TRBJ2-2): DGGITQSPKYLFRKEGQNVTLSCEQNLNHDAMYWYRQDPGQGLRLIYYSQIVNDFQKGDIAEGYSVSREKKESFPLTVTSAQKNPTAFYLCASRAGSNTGELFFGEGSRLTVL.

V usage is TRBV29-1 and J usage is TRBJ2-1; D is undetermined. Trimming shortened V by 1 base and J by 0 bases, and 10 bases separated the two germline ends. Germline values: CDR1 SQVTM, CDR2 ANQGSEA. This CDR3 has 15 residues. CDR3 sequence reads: CSVEGSTNSYNEQFF. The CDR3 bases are TGCAGCGTTGAAGGAAGCACCAACTCCTACAATGAGCAGTTCTTC.

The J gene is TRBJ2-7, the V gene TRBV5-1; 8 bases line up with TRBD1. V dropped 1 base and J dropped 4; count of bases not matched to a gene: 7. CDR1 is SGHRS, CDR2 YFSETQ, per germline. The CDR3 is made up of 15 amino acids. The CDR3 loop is CASSLSGGRVYEQYF. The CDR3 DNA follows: TGCGCCAGCAGCTTGTCAGGGGGCCGCGTTTACGAGCAGTACTTC.

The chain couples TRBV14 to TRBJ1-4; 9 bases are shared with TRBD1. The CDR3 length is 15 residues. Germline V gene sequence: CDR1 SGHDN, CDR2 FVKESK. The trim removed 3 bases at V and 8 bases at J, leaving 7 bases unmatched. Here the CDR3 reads CASSQNRGPGEKLFF. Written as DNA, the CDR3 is TGTGCCAGCAGCCAGAACAGGGGGCCCGGCGAAAAACTGTTTTTT.

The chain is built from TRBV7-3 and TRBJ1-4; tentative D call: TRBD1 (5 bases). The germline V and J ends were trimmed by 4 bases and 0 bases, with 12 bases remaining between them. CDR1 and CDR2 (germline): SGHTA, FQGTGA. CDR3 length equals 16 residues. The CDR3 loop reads CASSSWDFSTNEKLFF. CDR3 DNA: TGTGCCAGCAGCTCCTGGGACTTTTCAACTAATGAAAAACTGTTTTTT. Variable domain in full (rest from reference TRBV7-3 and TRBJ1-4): GAGVSQTPSNKVTEKGKYVELRCDPISGHTALYWYRQSLGQGPEFLIYFQGTGAADDSGLPNDRFFAVRPEGSVSTLKIQRTERGDSAVYLCASSSWDFSTNEKLFFGSGTQLSVL.

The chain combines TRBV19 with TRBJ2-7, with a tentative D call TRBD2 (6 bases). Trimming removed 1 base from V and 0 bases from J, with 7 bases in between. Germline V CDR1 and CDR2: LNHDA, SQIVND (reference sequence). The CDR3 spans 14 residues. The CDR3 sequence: CASSIGRDSYEQYF. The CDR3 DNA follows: TGTGCCAGTAGTATAGGGCGGGACTCCTACGAGCAGTACTTC.

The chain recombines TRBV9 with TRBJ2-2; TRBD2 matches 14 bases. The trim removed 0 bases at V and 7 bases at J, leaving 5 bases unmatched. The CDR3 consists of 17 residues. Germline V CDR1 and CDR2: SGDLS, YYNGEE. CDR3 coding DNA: TGTGCCAGCAGCGTAGGCGGACTAGCGGGGGGTATCGGGGAGCTGTTTTTT. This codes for CASSVGGLAGGIGELFF.

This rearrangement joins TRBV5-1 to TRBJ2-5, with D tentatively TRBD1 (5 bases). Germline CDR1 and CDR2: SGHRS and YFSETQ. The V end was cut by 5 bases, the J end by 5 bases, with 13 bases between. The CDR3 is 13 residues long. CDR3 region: CASSPGWLETQYF. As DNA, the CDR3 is TGCGCCAGCAGTCCAGGGTGGTTGGAGACCCAGTACTTC.

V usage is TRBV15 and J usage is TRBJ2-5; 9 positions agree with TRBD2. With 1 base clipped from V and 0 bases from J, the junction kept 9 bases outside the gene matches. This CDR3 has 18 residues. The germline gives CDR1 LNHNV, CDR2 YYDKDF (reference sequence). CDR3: CATSRGVAGARNQETQYF. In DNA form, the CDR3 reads TGTGCCACCAGCAGAGGGGTAGCGGGGGCCCGAAACCAAGAGACCCAGTACTTC.

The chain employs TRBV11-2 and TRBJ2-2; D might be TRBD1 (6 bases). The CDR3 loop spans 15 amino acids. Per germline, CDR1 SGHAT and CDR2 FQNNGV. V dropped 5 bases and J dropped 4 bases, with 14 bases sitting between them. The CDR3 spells CASSGIGTLTGELFF. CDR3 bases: TGTGCCAGCAGCGGTATCGGGACACTCACCGGGGAGCTGTTTTTT.

In DNA, the CDR3 is TGTGCCAGCAGCTTTAACAGGGACACCGGGGAGCTGTTTTTT. Translated, it gives CASSFNRDTGELFF. The chain recombines TRBV7-3 with TRBJ2-2; the D gene is possibly TRBD1 (6 bases). CDR3 size: 14 residues. The V gene lost 3 bases and the J gene lost 3 bases, with 8 bases spanning the gap. Germline values: CDR1 SGHTA, CDR2 FQGTGA.